These 8 T cell receptor beta chains came from one sample sequenced in a study of blood T cell repertoires in COVID-19. Some clones are missing from TCRdb's copy, which holds only in-frame ones; the method was immunoSEQ multiplex PCR. The repertoire consists of about 140,000 clones, with around four fifths occurring once and the leading ten covering approximately 1.4%. Material for sequencing was peripheral blood. The receptors here all came from a human donor in a cohort sampled during active COVID-19.

The chain uses TRBV27 and TRBJ2-1; 7 bases match TRBD2. The germline V gene encodes CDR1 MNHEY and CDR2 SMNVEV (reference sequence). The CDR3 has 14 amino acids. Trimming took 5 bases from V and 4 from J; bases not matched to a gene: 5. The CDR3, as DNA: TGTGCCAGCAGTGCTAGCGGTGGTTACAATGAGCAGTTCTTC. Protein sequence: CASSASGGYNEQFF.

The rearrangement uses TRBV5-1 and TRBJ2-1, with 10 bases matching TRBD2. Germline CDR1 is SGHRS and CDR2 is YFSETQ. CDR3 length: 18 residues. The V segment lost 0 bases and the J segment 7 bases; nucleotides outside the gene matches: 13. In nucleotides, the CDR3 is TGCGCCAGCAGCTTGGCCGGGTCTAGCGGGAGCCGTCAAAATGAGCAGTTCTTC. As protein: CASSLAGSSGSRQNEQFF.

This sequence joins TRBV19 and TRBJ1-5; D not certain. Between the trimmed V and J ends, which lost 4 bases and 9 bases, there was a span of 10 bases. Germline V CDR1 and CDR2: LNHDA, SQIVND (reference sequence). CDR3 length: 12 amino acids. This CDR3 is CASSTDWRPQHF. DNA of the CDR3: TGTGCCAGTAGTACTGACTGGCGGCCCCAGCATTTT. Full variable domain (outside the CDR3, taken from reference TRBV19 and TRBJ1-5): DGGITQSPKYLFRKEGQNVTLSCEQNLNHDAMYWYRQDPGQGLRLIYYSQIVNDFQKGDIAEGYSVSREKKESFPLTVTSAQKNPTAFYLCASSTDWRPQHFGDGTRLSIL.

This clone was seen only once. This sequence joins TRBV9 and TRBJ2-1; TRBD1 matches 10 bases. This CDR3 has 15 residues. From germline, CDR1 is SGDLS and CDR2 YYNGEE. Trimming cost V 4 bases and J 4 bases; bases outside gene matches: 5. The chain's CDR3 is CASSSSGQGYNEQFF. CDR3 bases: TGTGCCAGCAGCTCCTCGGGACAGGGGTACAATGAGCAGTTCTTC.

The CDR3 DNA sequence: TGTGCCAGCAGACGACAGGCCACCGGGGAGCTGTTTTTT. Amino acid sequence: CASRRQATGELFF. This rearrangement joins TRBV7-9 to TRBJ2-2; tentative D call: TRBD1 (6 bases). The length of the CDR3 is 13 residues. Germline V CDR1 and CDR2: SEHNR, FQNEAQ (reference sequence). Trimming shortened V by 6 bases and J by 4 bases, and 9 bases separated the two germline ends.

This clone was observed at least ten times. The J gene is TRBJ1-3, the V gene TRBV3-1 (or the pseudogene TRBV3-2); D not certain. V was trimmed by 0 bases and J by 0 bases, leaving 6 bases between them. Germline lookup yields CDR1 LGHDT and CDR2 YNNKEL (reference sequence). The CDR3 extends over 15 amino acids. CDR3 nucleotides: TGTGCCAGCAGCCAAGATTGGAGCTCTGGAAACACCATATATTTT. Translated: CASSQDWSSGNTIYF.

The J gene is TRBJ2-7, the V gene TRBV30, with 9 bases lining up with TRBD1. Germline-derived CDR1 and CDR2 are GTSNPN and SVGIG (reference sequence). The V segment lost 8 bases and the J segment 0 bases; nucleotides outside the gene matches: 5. The CDR3 spans 13 residues. DNA for the CDR3: TGTGCCGCTGACAGGGGGAGCTCCTACGAGCAGTACTTC. This gives the protein CAADRGSSYEQYF.

This clone was observed a handful of times. The J gene is TRBJ1-1, the V gene TRBV3-1 (or the pseudogene TRBV3-2), with D unresolved. V shed 6 bases and J shed 1 base, with 9 bases lying between them. This CDR3 contains 13 residues. Germline V lookup: CDR1 LGHDT, CDR2 YNNKEL (reference sequence). The CDR3 DNA is TGTGCCAGCAGTATGGGAGAGAACACTGAAGCTTTCTTT. Translation: CASSMGENTEAFF.